This TCR beta chain originates from a study of monozygotic twins with inflammatory bowel disease. Findings and caveats of the study: No repertoire similarity difference was seen between concordant and discordant twins; power was possibly limited.

Notes on this clonotype: The antigen remains undetermined.

TCRdb reworked the 5' RACE reads into one entry per CDR3 protein, no DNA. The sample has 300,000 to 400,000 distinct CDR3 sequences. From germline, CDR1 is SGHRS and CDR2 YFSETQ. CDR3 length equals 15 residues. The clonotype comes from a human donor with ulcerative colitis or Crohn's disease, or a healthy co-twin of an affected twin (not recorded which). The sequenced material came from blood. The V and J genes are TRBV5-1 and TRBJ2-1; checking the TCRdb D call of TRBD2 is not possible without DNA. The CDR3: CASSSHTGSMNEQFF.